The 6 T cell receptor beta chains below were found in one sample sequenced in a study of shared clonotypes between healthy human individuals. Sequencing was performed with immunoSEQ multiplex PCR; in TCRdb, only in-frame clones are kept and a portion is missing. The table lists roughly 2,300,000 clones, under 95% of them singletons, with 0.37% in the top ten. The sample consisted of naive CD4+ T cells from PBMCs. The subset: CD45RA+ positively selected. These TCRs come from a man aged 18 to 30 in good health. Some clones in this sample may be carry-over from other donors' samples.

The chain links TRBV6-5 to TRBJ2-7, with 8 bases matching TRBD1. V shed 4 bases, J shed 1 base, and the junction held 3 bases outside the gene matches. The germline V gene encodes CDR1 MNHEY and CDR2 SVGAGI. The CDR3 consists of 14 residues. The CDR3 bases are TGTGCCAGCAGTTGGGACAGGCAGTCCTACGAGCAGTACTTC. This translates into CASSWDRQSYEQYF.

The rearrangement joins TRBV29-1 to TRBJ1-4, with D hard to call. Germline V gene data show CDR1 as SQVTM and CDR2 as ANQGSEA. V was shortened by 5 bases and J by 8 bases, with 15 bases between the two germline ends. The CDR3 sequence is 13 residues long. The CDR3: CSVSTYAGEKLFF. The CDR3 nucleotides read TGCAGCGTTTCCACTTACGCAGGAGAAAAACTGTTTTTT.

V gene TRBV4-1 combines with J gene TRBJ2-5, with a tentative D call TRBD1 (7 bases). This CDR3 spans 13 amino acids. V gave up 5 bases and J gave up 9 bases, with 16 bases separating them. Germline V gives CDR1 MGHRA, CDR2 YSYEKL. The CDR3 DNA follows: TGCGCCAGCAGCAGGACAGGCGCGGGGTCCCAGTACTTC. This sequence encodes CASSRTGAGSQYF.

Regarding this clone: Other DNA sequences in this specimen translate into the identical CDR3. The CDR3 loop reads CASSFRQGNTEAFF. In DNA form, the CDR3 reads TGTGCCAGCAGTTTCCGGCAGGGGAACACTGAAGCTTTCTTT. This chain joins TRBV28 and TRBJ1-1; D possibly corresponds to TRBD1 (5 bases). The V gene's germline CDR1 is MDHEN and CDR2 SYDVKM. CDR3 size: 14 residues. V was shortened by 3 bases and J by 1 base, with 9 bases between the two germline ends. Full variable domain (rest looked up from reference TRBV28 and TRBJ1-1): DVKVTQSSRYLVKRTGEKVFLECVQDMDHENMFWYRQDPGLGLRLIYFSYDVKMKEKGDIPEGYSVSREKKERFSLILESASTNQTSMYLCASSFRQGNTEAFFGQGTRLTVV.

The rearrangement joins TRBV4-2 to TRBJ2-2, with D possibly being TRBD2 (6 bases). Germline V gives CDR1 LGHNA, CDR2 YNFKEQ. The CDR3 consists of 16 residues. The V gene lost 2 bases and the J gene lost 8 bases, with 18 bases spanning the gap. The DNA for the CDR3 is TGTGCCAGCAGCCAAAGACCGGGACTCCTAGGGGGGGAGCTGTTTTTT. It codes for CASSQRPGLLGGELFF.

The rearrangement links TRBV7-9 to TRBJ1-1; D gene uncertain. This CDR3 region has 15 residues. The germline V gene encodes CDR1 SEHNR and CDR2 FQNEAQ (reference sequence). The V end lost 5 bases, the J end lost 3 bases, and 16 bases lay between the germline ends. DNA of the CDR3: TGTGCCAGCAGCCCAGATTTCGGACTGCACACTGAAGCTTTCTTT. Residues: CASSPDFGLHTEAFF.